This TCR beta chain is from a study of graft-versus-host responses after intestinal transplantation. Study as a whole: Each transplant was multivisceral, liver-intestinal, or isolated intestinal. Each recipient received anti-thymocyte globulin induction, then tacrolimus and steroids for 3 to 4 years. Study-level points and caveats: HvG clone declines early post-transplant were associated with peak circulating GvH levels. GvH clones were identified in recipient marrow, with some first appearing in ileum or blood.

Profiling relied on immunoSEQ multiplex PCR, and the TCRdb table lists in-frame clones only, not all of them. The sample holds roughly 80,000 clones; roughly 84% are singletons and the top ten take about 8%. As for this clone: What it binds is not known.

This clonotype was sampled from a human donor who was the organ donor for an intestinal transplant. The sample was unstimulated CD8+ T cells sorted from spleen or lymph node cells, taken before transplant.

CDR3 protein: CASTGTSILREQYF. Here the CDR3 DNA reads TGTGCCAGCACCGGGACTTCTATTCTACGAGAGCAGTACTTC. This rearrangement joins TRBV7-9 to TRBJ2-7, with D possibly being TRBD2 (6 bases). The germline V and J ends were trimmed by 7 bases and 7 bases, with 20 bases remaining between them. The germline CDR1 and CDR2 sequences are SEHNR and FQNEAQ (reference sequence). CDR3 length: 14 amino acids.